The source of this TCR beta chain is a study of T cell repertoires in cytomegalovirus infection. About the research overall: CMV infection plus the matching HLA type was flagged by public TCR beta signatures.

TCRdb analysed the reads with MiXCR anew, one entry per CDR3 protein. The table has about 400,000 distinct CDR3 sequences, around a sixth seen once; the top ten hold roughly 8.7%. This clonotype appeared a few times. The sample consisted of PBMCs. The receptor's source is a human donor in good health (CMV status not recorded). Some clones in this sample may be carry-over from other donors' samples.

The CDR3 DNA sequence: TGTGCCAGCAGCGCAGCCAGGGGGCGAGGGTCACCCCTCCACTTT. This encodes CASSAARGRGSPLHF. V gene TRBV11-2 combines with J gene TRBJ1-6; the match to TRBD1 covers 8 bases. The V gene's germline CDR1 is SGHAT and CDR2 FQNNGV. CDR3 size: 15 residues. With V trimmed by 5 bases and J by 10 bases, 10 bases remained unmatched.